Detailed here is one T cell receptor beta chain. The data derive from a study of shared clonotypes between healthy human individuals. V lost 4 bases, J lost 6 bases, and 13 bases lay in between. The germline gives CDR1 MDHEN, CDR2 SYDVKM. The CDR3 has 14 amino acids. The data were produced by immunoSEQ multiplex PCR, yet TCRdb's version contains in-frame clones alone and is incomplete. The table records about 1.1 million clones, 60% to 80% of them present only once. The sequence was collected from a man between 18 and 35 years old in good health. Some clones in this sample may be carry-over from other donors' samples. The V call is TRBV28, the J call TRBJ2-4; no clear D gene. The material sequenced was memory CD4+ T cells from PBMCs. Subset denoted: CD45RA-negative fraction. The CDR3 spells CASSSPSGRNIQYF. CDR3 DNA: TGTGCCAGCAGTTCCCCCTCAGGCAGAAACATTCAGTACTTC.